Described below is a single T cell receptor beta chain sequence and its context. Its specificity is unknown. The CDR3 consists of 12 residues. V lost 5 bases and J 11 bases, leaving 15 bases between the germline ends. Germline CDR1 is MNHNS and CDR2 is SASEGT. The sample comes from a study of cytomegalovirus exposure and HLA in healthy donors. At the level of the study: According to later analysis, the same platform produced the 120 validation and 600 to 800 first-cohort repertoires.

Study results and caveats: Reportedly, diagnosis of cytomegalovirus status by the classifier showed high specificity and sensitivity. TCR clusters originating in the first cohort tended to co-occur in the roughly 130 validation repertoires, according to a later analysis. Listed as cytomegalovirus-associated were more than 150 TCR beta chains.

Profiling relied on immunoSEQ multiplex PCR, and the TCRdb table lists in-frame clones only, not all of them. The sample has about 88,000 clones; 80% to 85% are singletons. Material for sequencing was PBMCs. The chain couples TRBV6-1 to TRBJ1-1; a possible D gene is TRBD1 (6 bases). This clonotype was obtained from a woman aged 18 to 35 in good health and CMV-seropositive. This chain's CDR3 is CASSIHRVGAFF. The DNA for the CDR3 is TGTGCCAGCAGTATACACAGGGTAGGGGCTTTCTTT.